Presented here are 22 T cell receptor beta chains from one specimen sequenced in a study of a mutant IDH1 vaccine in newly diagnosed glioma. Time point noted: week 47, end of study. What each vaccine dose contained was 300 ug of mutant IDH1 20-mer peptide, accompanied by topical imiquimod. These receptors have no identified antigens. Repertoires were generated with immunoSEQ multiplex PCR, while TCRdb's copy carries only in-frame clones and drops some. The sample includes some 34,000 clones, around nine tenths of them seen just once. The specimen comprised PBMCs, sampled from a glioma patient whose treatment included an IDH1 peptide vaccine. These receptors came from a middle-aged woman with glioma.

This clone appeared a single time. The V and J genes are TRBV19 and TRBJ2-7; TRBD2 agrees at 8 bases. The CDR3 extends over 15 amino acids. The germline V gene has CDR1 LNHDA and CDR2 SQIVND (reference sequence). V trimming: 5 bases; J trimming: 0 bases; junction bases outside the gene matches: 6. This chain's CDR3 is CASSAASGYSYEQYF. The CDR3 bases are TGTGCCAGTAGTGCCGCTAGCGGGTACTCCTACGAGCAGTACTTC. Based on the CDR3 plus reference TRBV19 and TRBJ2-7, the full variable domain is DGGITQSPKYLFRKEGQNVTLSCEQNLNHDAMYWYRQDPGQGLRLIYYSQIVNDFQKGDIAEGYSVSREKKESFPLTVTSAQKNPTAFYLCASSAASGYSYEQYFGPGTRLTVT.

CDR3: CASSPQTGYQPQHF. For the CDR3, the DNA is TGCGCCAGCAGCCCGCAGACAGGTTATCAGCCCCAGCATTTT. The gene calls are TRBV4-1 and TRBJ1-5; D might be TRBD1 (6 bases). Trimming left V 4 bases short and J 5 bases short, with 12 bases between. The CDR3 extends over 14 amino acids. Germline lookup yields CDR1 MGHRA and CDR2 YSYEKL.

The V call is TRBV7-9, the J call TRBJ2-2, with D perhaps TRBD1 (5 bases). Germline CDR1 and CDR2: SEHNR and FQNEAQ (reference sequence). The CDR3 contains 17 residues. The ends were cut back, 0 bases at V and 3 bases at J, with 14 bases in the middle. The CDR3 coding sequence is TGTGCCAGCAGCTTAGCGTTCCAGGGCCCCTACACCGGGGAGCTGTTTTTT. Amino acids: CASSLAFQGPYTGELFF.

V gene TRBV15 combines with J gene TRBJ2-2; 8 bases map to TRBD1. Germline trimming cut 0 bases from V and 0 bases from J; bases unmatched to any gene: 9. The CDR3 runs to 19 residues. Germline V gene data show CDR1 as LNHNV and CDR2 as YYDKDF (reference sequence). The CDR3 region is CATSRDFRAGGANTGELFF. CDR3 nucleotide sequence: TGTGCCACCAGCAGAGATTTCCGTGCAGGGGGCGCGAACACCGGGGAGCTGTTTTTT.

V is TRBV4-1 and J is TRBJ1-2; TRBD1 is a possible D gene (5 bases). The CDR3 is 15 residues long. Trimming removed 6 bases from V and 6 bases from J, with 20 bases in between. In germline, CDR1 is MGHRA, CDR2 YSYEKL. CDR3 bases: TGCGCCAGCAGGGGTGGGGCAGGTTTGACCCATGGCTACACCTTC. It is translated as CASRGGAGLTHGYTF.

This clone was observed a few times. The chain carries TRBV9 and TRBJ1-4; the D gene is possibly TRBD1 (6 bases). V shed 0 bases and J shed 13 bases, with 13 bases lying between them. Germline V gene data show CDR1 as SGDLS and CDR2 as YYNGEE. The CDR3 loop spans 13 amino acids. In DNA form, the CDR3 reads TGTGCCAGCAGCGTAGGCACAGGGATGCGACTGTTTTTT. Protein sequence: CASSVGTGMRLFF.

The gene calls are TRBV1 and TRBJ1-5; TRBD1 is the table's D call and was not checked against the DNA. TRBV1 is a pseudogene locus. CDR3 length: 16 amino acids. In DNA, the CDR3 is TGCACCAGCTTAGGTTCTCAGGGAAAGGGGAATCAGCCCCAGCATTTT. Its protein product is CTSLGSQGKGNQPQHF.

This chain uses TRBV6-5 with TRBJ1-2, with 8 bases lining up with TRBD1. The CDR3 has 13 amino acids. Unmatched junction bases numbered 5, after V lost 6 bases and J lost 5 bases. Germline CDR1 reads MNHEY; CDR2 reads SVGAGI. The CDR3 DNA is TGTGCCAGCAGACAGGGACAGGCTTATGGCTACACCTTC. Protein product: CASRQGQAYGYTF.

The genes are TRBV10-2 and TRBJ2-1; D possibly matches TRBD1 or TRBD2 (5 bases each). This CDR3 contains 14 residues. Trimming took 2 bases from V and 9 from J, leaving 14 bases between them. CDR1 is WSHSY, CDR2 SAAADI, per germline. The CDR3: CASSEISGTLEQFF. CDR3 DNA: TGCGCCAGCAGTGAGATCTCTGGGACCCTTGAGCAGTTCTTC.

The chain recombines TRBV7-9 with TRBJ2-5; tentative D call: TRBD2 (5 bases). The CDR3 runs to 16 residues. Germline V gives CDR1 SEHNR, CDR2 FQNEAQ (reference sequence). Trimming took off 6 bases at V and 2 bases at J, with 19 bases between the two ends. The CDR3 DNA is TGTGCCAGCAGGGACGGCCGGCTTAGGACTCAAGAGACCCAGTACTTC. Its translation is CASRDGRLRTQETQYF.

The V and J genes are TRBV5-1 and TRBJ1-1; possible D gene TRBD1, 6 bases. Germline CDR1 and CDR2: SGHRS and YFSETQ. Between the trimmed V and J ends, which lost 5 bases and 8 bases, there was a span of 10 bases. There are 11 residues in the CDR3. The DNA of the CDR3 is TGCGCCAGCAGATTAGACAGGGAAGCTTTCTTT. It translates to CASRLDREAFF.

The chain carries TRBV7-9 and TRBJ1-3, with a tentative D call TRBD1 (5 bases). Germline-derived CDR1 and CDR2 are SEHNR and FQNEAQ (reference sequence). The CDR3 covers 16 residues. Deletions cut 1 base from V and 2 bases from J, with 12 bases between. This chain's CDR3 is CASSLVSGSTGNTIYF. CDR3 DNA sequence: TGTGCCAGCAGCTTAGTTTCAGGGTCAACTGGAAACACCATATATTTT. The full variable domain, in which reference TRBV7-9 and TRBJ1-3 provide the parts outside the CDR3, is DTGVSQNPRHKITKRGQNVTFRCDPISEHNRLYWYRQTLGQGPEFLTYFQNEAQLEKSRLLSDRFSAERPKGSFSTLEIQRTEQGDSAMYLCASSLVSGSTGNTIYFGEGSWLTVV.

The CDR3 loop reads CASSSPFLGEKLFF. The CDR3 DNA is TGTGCCAGCAGCTCTCCGTTCCTGGGTGAAAAACTGTTTTTT. The chain couples TRBV7-8 to TRBJ1-4; D not certain. Germline assignment: CDR1 SGHVS and CDR2 FQNEAQ. Trimming removed 4 bases from V and 7 bases from J, with 13 bases in between. The CDR3 extends over 14 amino acids.

This chain uses TRBV5-4 with TRBJ2-7; 8 bases match TRBD1. The germline V gene encodes CDR1 SGHNT and CDR2 YYREEE (reference sequence). This CDR3 comprises 14 residues. The ends lost 4 bases at V and 2 bases at J; junction bases unmatched: 5. CDR3 in DNA: TGTGCCAGCAGCCCCGGGACAGGAGCCTACGAGCAGTACTTC. Protein sequence: CASSPGTGAYEQYF.

The genes are TRBV6-5 and TRBJ2-1; 7 positions match TRBD2. Trimming at V came to 7 bases and at J to 1 base, leaving 4 bases not matched to a gene. Germline V lookup: CDR1 MNHEY, CDR2 SVGAGI. This CDR3 spans 14 amino acids. CDR3 sequence: CASKPGLSYNEQFF. The CDR3 coding sequence is TGTGCCAGCAAGCCGGGACTATCCTACAATGAGCAGTTCTTC.

The chain employs TRBV5-1 and TRBJ2-1; 8 bases are shared with TRBD2. The V gene end was trimmed by 0 bases and the J gene end by 0 bases; junction bases not matched to a gene: 2. CDR1 is SGHRS and CDR2 is YFSETQ in the germline V gene. The length of the CDR3 is 16 residues. The CDR3 bases are TGCGCCAGCAGCTTGGTCGGGGGGGCCTCCTACAATGAGCAGTTCTTC. Encoded protein: CASSLVGGASYNEQFF.

The chain combines TRBV5-5 with TRBJ1-5; 7 bases match TRBD1. Unmatched junction bases numbered 6, after V lost 0 bases and J lost 3 bases. Looked up from germline, CDR1 is SGHKS and CDR2 is YYEKEE (reference sequence). This CDR3 spans 16 amino acids. This CDR3 reads CASSLGIGGINQPQHF. Written as DNA, the CDR3 is TGTGCCAGCAGCTTGGGTATAGGGGGCATCAATCAGCCCCAGCATTTT.

The chain couples TRBV10-3 to TRBJ1-1; TRBD1 agrees at 7 bases. CDR1 is ENHRY and CDR2 is SYGVKD in the germline V gene. Trimming cost V 3 bases and J 1 base; bases outside gene matches: 5. The CDR3 runs 15 residues. CDR3 nucleotide sequence: TGTGCCATCAGTGACACCGGGACAGCGAACACTGAAGCTTTCTTT. The encoded protein is CAISDTGTANTEAFF.

The rearrangement joins TRBV11-2 to TRBJ1-2; D gene ambiguous. The CDR3 sequence is 12 residues long. The ends were cut back, 5 bases at V and 2 bases at J, with 6 bases in the middle. CDR1 and CDR2 (germline): SGHAT, FQNNGV. CDR3 amino acids: CASSLSNYGYTF. CDR3 coding DNA: TGTGCCAGCAGCCTAAGCAACTATGGCTACACCTTC.

The chain has TRBV11-3 and TRBJ2-1, with D possibly matching TRBD1 (5 bases). This CDR3 region has 13 residues. Germline assignment: CDR1 SGHNT and CDR2 YENEEA. V was cut by 5 bases and J by 4 bases, with 9 bases left in between. CDR3 amino acids: CASSPDSYNEQFF. In DNA, the CDR3 is TGTGCCAGCAGCCCCGACAGTTACAATGAGCAGTTCTTC.

Notes on this clone: Other nucleotide sequences in the sample specify the same CDR3. The V gene is TRBV7-9, the J gene TRBJ1-4, with D possibly matching TRBD1 (5 bases). From germline, CDR1 is SEHNR and CDR2 FQNEAQ (reference sequence). This CDR3 comprises 12 residues. V was trimmed by 4 bases and J by 8 bases, leaving 8 bases between them. The CDR3 DNA follows: TGTGCCAGCAGCTCCAGGGAGGAAAAACTGTTTTTT. This gives the protein CASSSREEKLFF.

This rearrangement joins TRBV2 to TRBJ2-6; no clear D. Trimming shortened V by 7 bases and J by 5 bases, and 9 bases separated the two germline ends. Germline-derived CDR1 and CDR2 are SNHLY and FYNNEI. The CDR3 loop spans 13 amino acids. In nucleotides, the CDR3 is TGTGCCAGCACCCTTTCCAGGGCCAACGTCCTGACTTTC. It is translated as CASTLSRANVLTF.